These 28 T cell receptor beta chains came from one sample sequenced in a study of shared clonotypes between healthy human individuals. Generated by immunoSEQ multiplex PCR, the TCRdb table keeps only in-frame clones and is missing some. The table records about 1 million clones, roughly 80% of them present only once. Sequencing was performed on memory CD4+ T cells sorted from blood. This sample's subset: CD45RA-negative fraction. These receptors originate from a man between 18 and 29 years old in good health.

The chain joins TRBV28 to TRBJ2-5, with 7 nucleotides matching TRBD1. Germline V gene sequence: CDR1 MDHEN, CDR2 SYDVKM. This CDR3 spans 13 amino acids. V lost 6 bases, J lost 7 bases, and 8 bases stayed unmatched. This CDR3 reads CASSPQGVGTQYF. The CDR3, as DNA: TGTGCCAGCAGCCCTCAGGGGGTCGGGACCCAGTACTTC.

This clone has more than one count but fewer than ten. The chain couples TRBV5-5 to TRBJ1-4; D remains ambiguous. This CDR3 region has 15 residues. Germline lookup yields CDR1 SGHKS and CDR2 YYEKEE (reference sequence). Deletions cut 0 bases from V and 0 bases from J, with 6 bases between. The CDR3 DNA is TGTGCCAGCAGCTTGGACGGGGCAACTAATGAAAAACTGTTTTTT. Amino acids: CASSLDGATNEKLFF.

In this sample, this clone turned up many times. In DNA form, the CDR3 reads TGCGCCAGCCGAAGGACTAGCGGGAGAGGTGGGGACACCGGGGAGCTGTTTTTT. Amino acids: CASRRTSGRGGDTGELFF. The chain carries TRBV5-1 and TRBJ2-2, with 13 positions matching TRBD2. Trimming at V came to 7 bases and at J to 3 bases, leaving 12 bases not matched to a gene. CDR3 length equals 18 residues. CDR1 and CDR2 from the germline V gene are SGHRS and YFSETQ.

The chain employs TRBV14 and TRBJ2-3, with a weak D call TRBD1 (5 bases). Germline assignment: CDR1 SGHDN and CDR2 FVKESK. The ends were cut back, 5 bases at V and 6 bases at J, with 21 bases in the middle. The CDR3 is made up of 16 amino acids. Written as DNA, the CDR3 is TGTGCCAGCAGCGCTGGCCGAGACAGCCTGTGGGATACGCAGTATTTT. Its translation: CASSAGRDSLWDTQYF.

The rearrangement joins TRBV7-2 to TRBJ2-1; the match to TRBD2 covers 8 bases. V was clipped by 1 base and J by 4 bases; unmatched bases: 6. The CDR3 is 16 amino acids. Germline-derived CDR1 and CDR2 are SGHTA and FQGNSA. This CDR3 reads CASSLVGGAAYNEQFF. CDR3 bases: TGTGCCAGCAGCTTAGTCGGGGGGGCGGCGTACAATGAGCAGTTCTTC. The full variable domain, with the rest looked up from reference TRBV7-2 and TRBJ2-1, is GAGVSQSPSNKVTEKGKDVELRCDPISGHTALYWYRQSLGQGLEFLIYFQGNSAPDKSGLPSDRFSAERTGGSVSTLTIQRTQQEDSAVYLCASSLVGGAAYNEQFFGPGTRLTVL.

This clone occurred a few times. This chain connects TRBV29-1 to TRBJ1-2, with D tentatively TRBD1 (5 bases). The germline V and J ends were trimmed by 7 bases and 4 bases, with 22 bases remaining between them. Germline CDR1 and CDR2: SQVTM and ANQGSEA. The CDR3 totals 15 residues. CDR3 in DNA: TGCAGCGCGGTTGGAAGGGAGCGGGGGGGCTATGGCTACACCTTC. This translates into CSAVGRERGGYGYTF.

This chain connects TRBV6-5 to TRBJ2-5; D possibly corresponds to TRBD1 (6 bases). CDR3 length: 14 amino acids. The germline CDR1 and CDR2 sequences are MNHEY and SVGAGI. V lost 0 bases and J lost 5, with 10 bases in between. CDR3 sequence (DNA): TGTGCCAGCAGTTACTCTTACAGGGTGGAGACCCAGTACTTC. Its translation: CASSYSYRVETQYF.

J is TRBJ2-7 and V is TRBV5-6; 13 bases match TRBD2. The CDR3 covers 18 residues. V gave up 4 bases and J gave up 5 bases; unmatched junction bases: 15. Looked up from germline, CDR1 is SGHDT and CDR2 is YYEEEE. CDR3: CASSPGLAGIGRLHEQYF. CDR3 sequence (DNA): TGTGCCAGCAGCCCGGGACTAGCGGGAATAGGACGTCTTCACGAGCAGTACTTC.

This clone is a singleton in its sample. J is TRBJ2-7 and V is TRBV7-8; D possibly corresponds to TRBD2 (6 bases). CDR1 and CDR2 (germline): SGHVS, FQNEAQ. The CDR3 covers 15 residues. The V gene lost 1 base and the J gene lost 1 base, with 11 bases spanning the gap. In DNA, the CDR3 is TGTGCCAGCAGCTTAGAGGTAGCGGCGTCCTACGAGCAGTACTTC. Translation: CASSLEVAASYEQYF. Complete variable domain (other parts from reference TRBV7-8 and TRBJ2-7): GAGVSQSPRYKVAKRGQDVALRCDPISGHVSLFWYQQALGQGPEFLTYFQNEAQLDKSGLPSDRFFAERPEGSVSTLKIQRTQQEDSAVYLCASSLEVAASYEQYFGPGTRLTVT.

V is TRBV5-6 and J is TRBJ1-2, with TRBD1 matching over 7 bases. The V gene's germline CDR1 is SGHDT and CDR2 YYEEEE. V dropped 3 bases and J dropped 8; count of bases not matched to a gene: 10. The CDR3 totals 14 residues. The CDR3 nucleotides read TGTGCCAGCAGCTCCACAGGGGAATCGGGGGGCTACACCTTC. It translates to CASSSTGESGGYTF.

About this clone itself: Distinct nucleotide sequences in the sample also encode this CDR3. The chain has TRBV28 and TRBJ1-5; D not certain. This CDR3 spans 12 amino acids. In germline, CDR1 is MDHEN, CDR2 SYDVKM. The V end was cut by 11 bases, the J end by 0 bases, with 8 bases between. DNA of the CDR3: TGTGCCTCGAGGGATAGCAATCAGCCCCAGCATTTT. This sequence encodes CASRDSNQPQHF.

Worth noting for this clone: This may arise from a read error, as a much more abundant clone is one base away. This chain uses TRBV27 with TRBJ1-2; D is perhaps TRBD1 (6 bases). CDR3 size: 14 residues. The germline gives CDR1 MNHEY, CDR2 SMNVEV (reference sequence). The CDR3 here is CASRATGVNYVYTF. The CDR3 region has the DNA TGTGCCAGCAGGGCGACAGGCGTTAACTATGTCTACACCTTC.

This chain connects TRBV2 to TRBJ2-7, with 13 bases matching TRBD2. The V gene end was trimmed by 4 bases and the J gene end by 7 bases; junction bases not matched to a gene: 4. The V gene's germline CDR1 is SNHLY and CDR2 FYNNEI. CDR3 length equals 14 residues. This CDR3 is CASSVGLAGVEQYF. In DNA, the CDR3 is TGTGCCAGCAGTGTAGGACTAGCGGGAGTTGAGCAGTACTTC. Based on the CDR3 plus reference TRBV2 and TRBJ2-7, the full variable domain is EPEVTQTPSHQVTQMGQEVILRCVPISNHLYFYWYRQILGQKVEFLVSFYNNEISEKSEIFDDQFSVERPDGSNFTLKIRSTKLEDSAMYFCASSVGLAGVEQYFGPGTRLTVT.

V and J are TRBV7-2 and TRBJ2-7; TRBD1 aligns across 7 bases. Germline V gives CDR1 SGHTA, CDR2 FQGNSA. V trimming: 5 bases; J trimming: 2 bases; junction bases outside the gene matches: 6. The CDR3 runs 14 residues. This chain's CDR3 is CASSPGGYTYEQYF. The CDR3 DNA follows: TGTGCCAGCAGCCCAGGGGGTTATACCTACGAGCAGTACTTC.

Turning to this clone: Other nucleotide sequences from this sample produce the same CDR3. The rearrangement links TRBV19 to TRBJ2-7, with 8 nucleotides matching TRBD1. Unmatched junction bases numbered 3, after V lost 8 bases and J lost 3 bases. Germline CDR1 is LNHDA and CDR2 is SQIVND (reference sequence). The CDR3 totals 12 residues. CDR3 protein: CASSGQGYEQYF. DNA of the CDR3: TGTGCCAGTTCCGGACAGGGCTACGAGCAGTACTTC.

The chain recombines TRBV2 with TRBJ1-3; possible D gene TRBD1, 5 bases. V lost 3 bases, J lost 0 bases, and 9 bases lay in between. The germline V gene encodes CDR1 SNHLY and CDR2 FYNNEI. The CDR3 runs to 15 residues. CDR3 residues: CASSDRGDSGNTIYF. The CDR3 DNA reads TGTGCCAGCAGTGATAGGGGAGACTCTGGAAACACCATATATTTT.

A remark on this clone: At one of its ends the junction is not consistent with the germline gene, which may arise from a read error. The chain is built from TRBV7-7 and TRBJ2-5; 9 nucleotides line up with TRBD2. Per germline, CDR1 SSHAT and CDR2 FNYEAQ (reference sequence). The CDR3 totals 14 residues. The CDR3 DNA follows: TGTGCTAGCAGCCCCGGGACTAGCAAAGAGACCCAGTACTTC. Its translation: CASSPGTSKETQYF.

The V and J genes are TRBV9 and TRBJ2-3; the D gene is possibly TRBD2 (5 bases). This CDR3 is 13 amino acids long. Germline-derived CDR1 and CDR2 are SGDLS and YYNGEE. Trimming cost V 4 bases and J 5 bases, with 11 bases left between them. The CDR3 region is CASSSTRGDTQYF. CDR3 in DNA: TGTGCCAGCAGCTCTACCCGGGGAGATACGCAGTATTTT.

The genes are TRBV5-1 and TRBJ2-5; 8 nucleotides line up with TRBD1. The CDR3 covers 15 residues. Germline V CDR1 and CDR2: SGHRS, YFSETQ. Trimming at V came to 7 bases and at J to 2 bases, leaving 10 bases not matched to a gene. Here the CDR3 DNA reads TGCGCCAGCCGTATAGGGGGACAGGTGCAAGAGACCCAGTACTTC. This sequence encodes CASRIGGQVQETQYF.

This chain uses TRBV7-3 with TRBJ1-1; TRBD1 agrees at 8 bases. The CDR3 loop spans 15 amino acids. Germline CDR1 reads SGHTA; CDR2 reads FQGTGA. Trimming removed 6 bases from V and 8 bases from J; junction bases left unmatched: 14. The CDR3 sequence is CASRETGAALGEAFF. In nucleotides, the CDR3 is TGTGCCAGCAGGGAGACAGGGGCCGCGTTGGGGGAAGCTTTCTTT.

The chain carries TRBV5-6 and TRBJ2-3; 10 nucleotides agree with TRBD2. The junction had 12 bases not matched to a gene; V was cut back by 4 bases and J by 4 bases. CDR3 length equals 17 residues. The germline CDR1 and CDR2 sequences are SGHDT and YYEEEE. The CDR3 region has the DNA TGTGCCAGCAGCCCAACTAGCGGGGCACCGGGGGCAGATACGCAGTATTTT. Its translation is CASSPTSGAPGADTQYF.

The chain combines TRBV18 with TRBJ2-3; 7 bases align to TRBD1. Germline lookup yields CDR1 KGHSH and CDR2 LQKENI. The CDR3 sequence is 16 residues long. The V and J ends lost 4 bases and 0 bases, in that order; junction bases with no gene match: 7. The CDR3 reads CASSQRTGDSTDTQYF. Here the CDR3 DNA reads TGTGCCAGCTCACAACGGACAGGAGATAGCACAGATACGCAGTATTTT. The whole variable domain, remainder taken from reference TRBV18 and TRBJ2-3, is NAGVMQNPRHLVRRRGQEARLRCSPMKGHSHVYWYRQLPEEGLKFMVYLQKENIIDESGMPKERFSAEFPKEGPSILRIQQVVRGDSAAYFCASSQRTGDSTDTQYFGPGTRLTVL.

This chain joins TRBV28 and TRBJ2-7, with 11 bases identical to TRBD2. Germline values: CDR1 MDHEN, CDR2 SYDVKM. V lost 5 bases, J lost 7 bases, and 10 bases stayed unmatched. The CDR3 runs to 15 residues. In DNA, the CDR3 is TGTGCCAGCAGTGAAGGAACTAGCGGGGGCCGGGAGCAGTACTTC. Protein sequence: CASSEGTSGGREQYF.

Concerning this clone: At the DNA level, this CDR3 is encoded by other sequences in the same sample as well. V gene TRBV5-1 combines with J gene TRBJ2-7; 7 bases match TRBD1. Germline loops: CDR1 SGHRS, CDR2 YFSETQ. V was pared by 1 base and J by 1 base, with 2 bases of the junction left unmatched. The CDR3 loop spans 14 amino acids. CDR3 DNA: TGCGCCAGCAGCTTGTCAGGGGGATCCTACGAGCAGTACTTC. Translating gives CASSLSGGSYEQYF.

The rearrangement uses TRBV5-1 and TRBJ2-1; D is possibly TRBD2 (5 bases). This CDR3 has 13 amino acids. With 1 base removed from V and 7 bases from J, the gap between germline ends came to 9 bases. Germline assignment: CDR1 SGHRS and CDR2 YFSETQ. This CDR3 is CASSLPEGNEQFF. The CDR3 DNA is TGCGCCAGCAGCTTGCCCGAGGGAAATGAGCAGTTCTTC. The full variable domain, completed using reference TRBV5-1 and TRBJ2-1, is KAGVTQTPRYLIKTRGQQVTLSCSPISGHRSVSWYQQTPGQGLQFLFEYFSETQRNKGNFPGRFSGRQFSNSRSEMNVSTLELGDSALYLCASSLPEGNEQFFGPGTRLTVL.

The genes are TRBV5-1 and TRBJ2-7; 11 positions match TRBD2. Per germline, CDR1 SGHRS and CDR2 YFSETQ. V gave up 0 bases and J gave up 7 bases; unmatched junction bases: 12. The CDR3 spans 17 residues. The CDR3 nucleotides read TGCGCCAGCAGCTTGGTCCGGTCGGGGCTAGCGGGGGGTGAGCAGTACTTC. Protein sequence: CASSLVRSGLAGGEQYF.

The chain couples TRBV5-4 to TRBJ2-1; TRBD1 aligns across 9 bases. The trim removed 5 bases at V and 2 bases at J, leaving 2 bases unmatched. Per the germline V gene, CDR1 is SGHNT and CDR2 is YYREEE (reference sequence). This CDR3 spans 14 amino acids. The CDR3 DNA is TGTGCCAGCAGGGGGGACAGGGCCTACAATGAGCAGTTCTTC. This encodes CASRGDRAYNEQFF.

V usage is TRBV9 and J usage is TRBJ1-1, with 10 bases identical to TRBD1. There are 15 residues in the CDR3. The trim removed 0 bases at V and 5 bases at J, leaving 4 bases unmatched. Germline V gene lookup returns CDR1 SGDLS and CDR2 YYNGEE. CDR3 sequence: CASSVGDRGSTEAFF. CDR3 coding DNA: TGTGCCAGCAGCGTAGGGGACAGGGGATCGACTGAAGCTTTCTTT.